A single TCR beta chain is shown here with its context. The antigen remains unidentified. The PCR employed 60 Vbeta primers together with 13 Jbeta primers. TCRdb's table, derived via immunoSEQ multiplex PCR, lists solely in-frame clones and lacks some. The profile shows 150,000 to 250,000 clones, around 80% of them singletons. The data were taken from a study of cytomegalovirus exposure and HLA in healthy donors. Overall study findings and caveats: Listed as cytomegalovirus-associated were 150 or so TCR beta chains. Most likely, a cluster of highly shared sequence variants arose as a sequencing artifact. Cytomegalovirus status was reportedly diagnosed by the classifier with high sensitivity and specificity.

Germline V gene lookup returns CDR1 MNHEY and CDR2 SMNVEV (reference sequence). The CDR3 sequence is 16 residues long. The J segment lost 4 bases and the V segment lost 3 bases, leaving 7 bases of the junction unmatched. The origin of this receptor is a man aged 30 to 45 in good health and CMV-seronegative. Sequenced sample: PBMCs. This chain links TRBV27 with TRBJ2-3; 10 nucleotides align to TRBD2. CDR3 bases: TGTGCCAGCAGTTTTCGAACTAGCGGGAACGCAGATACGCAGTATTTT. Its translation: CASSFRTSGNADTQYF.